This is a list of T cell receptor beta chains from one sample in a study of Ad26.COV2.S vaccination and SARS-CoV-2 variants. Assay: immunoSEQ multiplex PCR; the TCRdb copy retains only in-frame clones and omits some. The sample lists 300,000 to 400,000 clones; around 86% were seen once. Sequenced material: peripheral blood, taken in a trial of Ad26.COV2.S vaccine versus placebo. All receptors come from a person between 18 and 59 years old who received the Ad26.COV2.S COVID-19 vaccine or a placebo. The conserved cysteine and the conserved F or W are not part of the CDR3 here. D genes are given only for firm matches.

TRBV7-2 13 - ASSLVTARNTEAF
TRBV11-2 13 - ASTYPSGGPTEAF
TRBV12-5 13 - ASGLGRGMNTEAF
TRBV29-1 11 - SVEPGEDYGYT
TRBV19 14 TRBD1 ASSKIPTGTGRGYT
TRBV7-3 13 - ASSSQIGGPYGYT
TRBV6-2/TRBV6-3 13 - ASSEDRSWAYEQY
TRBV4-1 13 TRBD1 ASSQSRGLETEAF
TRBV6-6 12 - ASRSPMSNQPQH
TRBV5-4 13 TRBD2 ASSLAGLATDTQY
TRBV5-8 12 TRBD1 ASSLGTGAYEQY
TRBV30 16 TRBD2 AWSHGLAGGSFSYEQY
TRBV7-2 13 TRBD2 ASRSRDYLTGELF
TRBV11-3 11 - ASSSFQQETQY
TRBV9 9 - ASSGQNEQY
TRBV7-3 10 TRBD1 ASSPGQGWAF
TRBV2 13 - ASSAGGRRGTEAF
TRBV19 11 TRBD2 ARAGGRVYEQY
TRBV6-2/TRBV6-3 14 - ASSYPGGTEGNTIY
TRBV18 11 - ASSSDAQETQY
TRBV7-3 14 - ASSLRPGPLYNEQF
TRBV7-8 12 - ASSPGGPNTEAF
TRBV2 15 TRBD2 ASSEPRGGAGTDTQY
TRBV4-2 18 TRBD2 ASSRRHGTGFSGGEETQY
TRBV7-9 15 TRBD1 ASSPARDRGWQESQY
TRBV29-1 12 - SVSRGVGTGELF
TRBV5-8 12 - ASSPILGGETQY
TRBV19 11 - ASSISMNTEAF
TRBV11-2 12 - ASSLEFRGAEAF
TRBV19 14 - ASSRRGPGLAGELF
TRBV6-5 12 - ASRDSKYTYEQY
TRBV12-5 12 - ASGLEGTSYEQY
TRBV27 13 - ASSLAGVRDTEAF
TRBV7-6 11 TRBD2 ASSFTGTTEQY
TRBV7-9 14 - ASSLVGAPNTGELF